These 26 T cell receptor beta chains were all obtained from the same sample, sequenced in a study of post-analysis software for immune sequencing data. The study's findings and limits: Several TRBV segments (TRBV5-6, TRBV5-1 and TRBV20-1 among them) occurred more frequently in patients than in controls.

No antigen is known for these receptors. Unique molecular identifiers had been added to the TCR beta cDNA libraries. TCRdb re-called the PCR reads with MiXCR, one entry per CDR3 protein. Among 250,000 to 300,000 distinct CDR3 sequences listed, less than 40% were seen once. Specimen: blood. The source of these receptors is a girl between 10 and 17 years old with multiple sclerosis.

This clonotype was observed a handful of times. A much larger clone sits a single nucleotide away, making a read error possible. This chain joins TRBV29-1 and TRBJ1-2; 8 nucleotides agree with TRBD1. Germline CDR1 and CDR2: SQVTM and ANQGSEA. The CDR3 contains 13 residues. The CDR3 spells CSIEGQGIGGYTF. The CDR3 region has the DNA TGCAGCATTGAAGGACAGGGAATTGGGGGCTACACCTTC.

The rearrangement uses TRBV7-8 and TRBJ2-3, with D perhaps being TRBD1 or TRBD2 (5 bases each). The CDR3 loop spans 17 amino acids. Germline CDR1 is SGHVS and CDR2 is FQNEAQ. V lost 1 base and J lost 2, with 16 bases in between. For the CDR3, the DNA is TGTGCCAGCAGCTTAGGGCAGTGGGGGTCCTACACAGATACGCAGTATTTT. Amino acids: CASSLGQWGSYTDTQYF. Full variable domain (missing parts from reference TRBV7-8 and TRBJ2-3): GAGVSQSPRYKVAKRGQDVALRCDPISGHVSLFWYQQALGQGPEFLTYFQNEAQLDKSGLPSDRFFAERPEGSVSTLKIQRTQQEDSAVYLCASSLGQWGSYTDTQYFGPGTRLTVL.

A note on this clonotype: A much more abundant neighbour one base away suggests this may be a read error. V is TRBV14 and J is TRBJ2-7, with D unclear. The V gene's germline CDR1 is SGHDN and CDR2 FVKESK. The CDR3 runs to 13 residues. The CDR3 loop reads CAGSQERRYEQYF. CDR3 in DNA: TGTGCCGGCAGCCAAGAACGTAGATACGAGCAGTACTTC.

The V and J genes are TRBV4-1 and TRBJ2-5, with 10 bases fitting TRBD2. TRBJ2-7 matches the DNA end more closely, so the J call is doubtful. Germline CDR1 and CDR2: MGHRA and YSYEKL. The CDR3 spans 17 residues. In DNA form, the CDR3 reads TGCGCCAGCAGCCAAGACGGAGGTCTAGCGGGAGAGTACGAGCAGTACTTC. It yields the protein CASSQDGGLAGEYEQYF.

CDR3 nucleotide sequence: TGCGCCAGCAGCCAAGAGTTGTCAACTGAAAAACTGTTTTTT. Protein product: CASSQELSTEKLFF. The J gene is TRBJ1-4, the V gene TRBV4-1; D not resolved. There are 14 residues in the CDR3. From germline, CDR1 is MGHRA and CDR2 YSYEKL. With 0 bases removed from V and 7 bases from J, the gap between germline ends came to 9 bases.

This clonotype was found many times. The chain has TRBV27 and TRBJ2-1, with 8 bases that match TRBD1. The ends lost 5 bases at V and 5 bases at J; junction bases unmatched: 8. The germline V gene has CDR1 MNHEY and CDR2 SMNVEV (reference sequence). This CDR3 comprises 15 residues. CDR3 sequence (DNA): TGTGCCAGCAGTCCGCGGGACAGGTTCAACAATGAGCAGTTCTTC. Translation: CASSPRDRFNNEQFF.

This clonotype occurred a few times. The chain is built from TRBV14 and TRBJ1-2; D is uncertain. Trimming removed 4 bases at V and 4 bases at J, with 16 bases between. This CDR3 spans 15 amino acids. Germline V gene sequence: CDR1 SGHDN, CDR2 FVKESK. CDR3 sequence (DNA): TGTGCCAGCAGCCCGCTTTCGGATGACGGCTATGGCTACACCTTC. It yields the protein CASSPLSDDGYGYTF.

Note on this clonotype: A much larger clone differs from this one at a single base, so this may be a read error. The chain is built from TRBV5-1 and TRBJ2-7, with TRBD2 identical over 8 bases. Trimming took 5 bases from V and 7 from J; bases not matched to a gene: 17. The CDR3 sequence is 16 residues long. Germline values: CDR1 SGHRS, CDR2 YFSETQ. The CDR3 loop is CASSSPAGVSYNEQYF. CDR3 bases: TGCGCCAGCAGTTCCCCAGCGGGGGTATCCTACAATGAGCAGTACTTC.

This clonotype was observed many times. The chain carries TRBV5-1 and TRBJ2-1; 12 bases map to TRBD2. The junction had 7 bases not matched to a gene; V was cut back by 2 bases and J by 7 bases. Per germline, CDR1 SGHRS and CDR2 YFSETQ. CDR3 size: 16 residues. CDR3 sequence (DNA): TGCGCCAGCAGCTTCGGACTAGCGGGATCGGTAAATGAGCAGTTCTTC. As protein: CASSFGLAGSVNEQFF.

This sequence joins TRBV10-3 and TRBJ2-5, with TRBD2 identical over 10 bases. TRBJ2-7 explains the end of the DNA better; the J call may be wrong. The CDR3 sequence is 13 residues long. Germline values: CDR1 ENHRY, CDR2 SYGVKD. Written as DNA, the CDR3 is TGTGCCATCAGTGAGGGACTAGCGGACGAGCAGTACTTC. Its protein product is CAISEGLADEQYF.

Points on this clonotype: At one end the junction does not follow the germline gene, possibly because of a read error. The chain uses TRBV9 and TRBJ2-2; D tentatively fits TRBD1 or TRBD2 (5 bases each). This CDR3 spans 14 amino acids. Germline CDR1 is SGDLS and CDR2 is YYNGEE. The CDR3 is CASSVEVGTGERFF. CDR3 DNA sequence: TGTGCCAGCAGCGTGGAGGTTGGGACCGGGGAGCGGTTTTTT.

The chain carries TRBV5-1 and TRBJ2-3; D gene ambiguous. CDR1 and CDR2 (germline): SGHRS, YFSETQ. Trimming removed 4 bases from V and 8 bases from J, with 23 bases in between. The CDR3 loop spans 16 amino acids. The CDR3 bases are TGCGCCAGCAGCATCAGGTTATTGTCAAGAAATAGTACGCAGTATTTT. Amino acid sequence: CASSIRLLSRNSTQYF.

This clonotype was recorded a few times. This sequence may be a read error, since a much larger clone differs from it by one base. V gene TRBV3-1 combines with J gene TRBJ1-6; tentatively, D is TRBD1 (6 bases). The CDR3 totals 16 residues. V was pared by 5 bases and J by 6 bases, with 17 bases between. Germline-derived CDR1 and CDR2 are LGHDT and YNNKEL (reference sequence). CDR3 in amino acids: CASSYRAISGNSPLHF. The CDR3 bases are TGTGCCAGCAGCTACAGGGCAATCAGTGGTAATTCACCCCTCCACTTT.

This clonotype was observed at least ten times. The chain recombines TRBV20-1 with TRBJ2-1; a possible D gene is TRBD2 (6 bases). The CDR3 sequence is 14 residues long. The V end was cut by 1 base, the J end by 5 bases, with 12 bases between. Germline CDR1 is DFQATT and CDR2 is SNEGSKA (reference sequence). The CDR3 DNA sequence: TGCAGTGCTAGAGGATTAGCGGATCACAATGAGCAGTTCTTC. This gives the protein CSARGLADHNEQFF.

This sequence joins TRBV29-1 and TRBJ2-7, with 13 bases that match TRBD2. J gave up 1 base and V 2 bases, and 2 bases lay outside the gene matches. This CDR3 is built from 15 residues. Germline assignment: CDR1 SQVTM and CDR2 ANQGSEA. CDR3 sequence (DNA): TGCAGCGTTGAAAAACTAGCGGGAGGGTCCTACGAGCAGTACTTC. Translating gives CSVEKLAGGSYEQYF.

This clonotype occurred a few times. The chain employs TRBV30 and TRBJ2-2; 8 bases map to TRBD2. The trim removed 5 bases at V and 5 bases at J, leaving 10 bases unmatched. Germline CDR1 is GTSNPN and CDR2 is SVGIG (reference sequence). The CDR3 covers 15 residues. CDR3 sequence (DNA): TGTGCCTGGGAGGAAAGCGGGAGAAGGACCGGGGAGCTGTTTTTT. This sequence encodes CAWEESGRRTGELFF.

The CDR3 sequence is CASSLEYRAGFYEQYF. The CDR3 DNA sequence: TGTGCCAGCAGCTTAGAATACAGGGCAGGGTTCTACGAGCAGTACTTC. The V call is TRBV7-2, the J call TRBJ2-5; perhaps TRBD1 as D (6 bases). The assigned J gene may be wrong: the sequence end matches TRBJ2-7 better. This CDR3 spans 16 amino acids. Germline CDR1 and CDR2: SGHTA and FQGNSA.

In this sample, this clonotype turned up a few times. The rearrangement joins TRBV20-1 to TRBJ1-1; no clear D gene. The CDR3 has 14 residues. Germline V gives CDR1 DFQATT, CDR2 SNEGSKA (reference sequence). V was shortened by 6 bases and J by 1 base, with 15 bases between the two germline ends. The CDR3 reads CSARQPEANTEAFF. In nucleotides, the CDR3 is TGCAGTGCGAGGCAACCTGAAGCGAACACTGAAGCTTTCTTT.

This chain uses TRBV18 with TRBJ1-2; 10 bases are shared with TRBD1. The CDR3 consists of 16 residues. CDR1 KGHSH and CDR2 LQKENI come from the germline V gene. V lost 3 bases and J lost 0; bases outside the gene matches: 4. The CDR3 loop reads CASSPTGQGTNYGYTF. The CDR3, as DNA: TGTGCCAGCTCACCTACGGGACAGGGGACTAACTATGGCTACACCTTC. The whole variable domain, remainder taken from reference TRBV18 and TRBJ1-2, is NAGVMQNPRHLVRRRGQEARLRCSPMKGHSHVYWYRQLPEEGLKFMVYLQKENIIDESGMPKERFSAEFPKEGPSILRIQQVVRGDSAAYFCASSPTGQGTNYGYTFGSGTRLTVV.

To note about this clonotype: A much larger clonotype is one base distant, so this may be a read error. V gene TRBV27 combines with J gene TRBJ2-5; TRBD1 aligns across 7 bases. Trimming at V came to 7 bases and at J to 11 bases, leaving 22 bases not matched to a gene. The CDR3 is made up of 16 amino acids. Germline V gives CDR1 MNHEY, CDR2 SMNVEV (reference sequence). CDR3 DNA sequence: TGTGCCAGCACTCCAGTTCCGGGACAGCCTTACAATGAGCAGTACTTC. Translated, it gives CASTPVPGQPYNEQYF.

The chain joins TRBV10-3 to TRBJ2-7; D not resolved. The germline V and J ends were trimmed by 11 bases and 0 bases, with 11 bases remaining between them. Germline V lookup: CDR1 ENHRY, CDR2 SYGVKD. The CDR3 spans 12 residues. DNA for the CDR3: TGTGCCGCCGGACGGAGCTCCTACGAGCAGTACTTC. This translates into CAAGRSSYEQYF.

Regarding this clonotype: At one end, the junction sequence differs from germline, possibly due to a read error. This chain connects TRBV25-1 to TRBJ2-5; D not resolved. The CDR3 is made up of 11 amino acids. CDR1 is MGHDK, CDR2 SYGVNS, per germline. This chain's CDR3 is CACSEQETQYF. The CDR3 DNA reads TGTGCCTGCAGTGAACAAGAGACCCAGTACTTC.

Note on this clonotype: Just one base apart from a much larger clone, this may be a read error. V is TRBV5-6 and J is TRBJ2-7; the match to TRBD2 covers 7 bases. J was trimmed by 1 base and V by 4 bases; bases with no gene match: 8. The CDR3 is made up of 15 amino acids. Germline values: CDR1 SGHDT, CDR2 YYEEEE. As DNA, the CDR3 is TGTGCCAGCAGCCCGAGCGGGATGGGTTCCTACGAGCAGTACTTC. It is translated as CASSPSGMGSYEQYF. Filled out from reference TRBV5-6 and TRBJ2-7, the complete variable domain reads DAGVTQSPTHLIKTRGQQVTLRCSPKSGHDTVSWYQQALGQGPQFIFQYYEEEERQRGNFPDRFSGHQFPNYSSELNVNALLLGDSALYLCASSPSGMGSYEQYFGPGTRLTVT.

This clonotype came up many times. V is TRBV25-1 and J is TRBJ2-3; D call uncertain. The V end lost 6 bases, the J end lost 7 bases, and 8 bases lay between the germline ends. The germline CDR1 and CDR2 sequences are MGHDK and SYGVNS. This CDR3 has 11 amino acids. CDR3 nucleotide sequence: TGTGCCAGCAGAGGGCTCCATACGCAGTATTTT. Protein product: CASRGLHTQYF.

V and J are TRBV5-1 and TRBJ1-1; tentative D call: TRBD1 (6 bases). Germline V gene sequence: CDR1 SGHRS, CDR2 YFSETQ. V lost 4 bases and J lost 7, with 20 bases in between. The CDR3 has 15 residues. The CDR3 is CASSARAGAPIEAFF. CDR3 sequence (DNA): TGCGCCAGCAGCGCCCGGGCGGGGGCGCCAATTGAAGCTTTCTTT. Full variable domain (missing parts from reference TRBV5-1 and TRBJ1-1): KAGVTQTPRYLIKTRGQQVTLSCSPISGHRSVSWYQQTPGQGLQFLFEYFSETQRNKGNFPGRFSGRQFSNSRSEMNVSTLELGDSALYLCASSARAGAPIEAFFGQGTRLTVV.

The chain joins TRBV20-1 to TRBJ2-1, with 7 bases lining up with TRBD2. CDR1 and CDR2 from the germline V gene are DFQATT and SNEGSKA (reference sequence). V dropped 3 bases and J dropped 3; count of bases not matched to a gene: 8. The CDR3 spans 15 residues. CDR3 bases: TGCAGTGCTAGGGAGCGGGACTATCGCTACAATGAGCAGTTCTTC. It is translated as CSARERDYRYNEQFF.